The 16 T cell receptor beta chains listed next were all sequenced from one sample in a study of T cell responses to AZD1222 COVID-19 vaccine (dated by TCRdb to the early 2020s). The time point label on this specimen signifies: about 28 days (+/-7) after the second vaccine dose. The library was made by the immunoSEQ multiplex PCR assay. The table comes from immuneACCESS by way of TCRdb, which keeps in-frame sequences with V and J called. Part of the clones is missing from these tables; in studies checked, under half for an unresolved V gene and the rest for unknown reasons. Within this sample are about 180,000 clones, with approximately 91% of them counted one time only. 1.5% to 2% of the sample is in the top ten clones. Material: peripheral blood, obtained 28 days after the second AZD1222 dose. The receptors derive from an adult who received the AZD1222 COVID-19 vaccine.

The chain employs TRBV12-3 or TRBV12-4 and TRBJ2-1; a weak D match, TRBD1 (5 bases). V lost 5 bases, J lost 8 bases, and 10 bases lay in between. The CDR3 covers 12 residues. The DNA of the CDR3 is TGTGCCAGCAGTAGTCTCAGGGATGAGCAGTTCTTC. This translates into CASSSLRDEQFF.

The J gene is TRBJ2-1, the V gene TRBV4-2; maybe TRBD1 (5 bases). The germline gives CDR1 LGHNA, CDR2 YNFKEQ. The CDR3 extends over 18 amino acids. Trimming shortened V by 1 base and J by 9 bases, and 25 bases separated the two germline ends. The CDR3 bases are TGTGCCAGCAGCCAAGGGGAAAACGAAGATTTGGTTAGGGGTGAGCAGTTCTTC. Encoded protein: CASSQGENEDLVRGEQFF.

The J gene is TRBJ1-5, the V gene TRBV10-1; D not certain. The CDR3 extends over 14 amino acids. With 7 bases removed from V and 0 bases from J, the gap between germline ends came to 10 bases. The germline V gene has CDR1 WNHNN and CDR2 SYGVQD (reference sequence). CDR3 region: CASKGRYSNQPQHF. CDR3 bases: TGCGCCAGCAAAGGACGTTATAGCAATCAGCCCCAGCATTTT.

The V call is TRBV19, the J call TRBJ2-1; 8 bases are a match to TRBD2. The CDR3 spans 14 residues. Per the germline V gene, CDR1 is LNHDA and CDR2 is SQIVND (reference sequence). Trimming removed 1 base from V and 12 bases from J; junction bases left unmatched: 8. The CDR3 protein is CASSIAIAGSGQFF. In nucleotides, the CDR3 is TGTGCCAGTAGTATAGCCATAGCGGGGTCGGGGCAGTTCTTC.

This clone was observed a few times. CDR3: CASSQQGFSQPQHF. DNA for the CDR3: TGTGCCAGCAGTCAACAGGGTTTTAGTCAGCCCCAGCATTTT. This chain joins TRBV7-9 and TRBJ1-5, with a tentative D call TRBD1 (6 bases). Germline assignment: CDR1 SEHNR and CDR2 FQNEAQ (reference sequence). The CDR3 contains 14 residues. Trimming shortened V by 6 bases and J by 6 bases, and 15 bases separated the two germline ends.

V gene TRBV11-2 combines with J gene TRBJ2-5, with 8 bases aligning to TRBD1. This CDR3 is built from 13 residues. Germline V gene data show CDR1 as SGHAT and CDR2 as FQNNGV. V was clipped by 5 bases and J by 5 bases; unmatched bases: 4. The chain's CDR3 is CASSMDRAETQYF. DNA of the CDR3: TGTGCCAGCAGCATGGACAGGGCTGAGACCCAGTACTTC. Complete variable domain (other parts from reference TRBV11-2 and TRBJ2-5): EAGVAQSPRYKIIEKRQSVAFWCNPISGHATLYWYQQILGQGPKLLIQFQNNGVVDDSQLPKDRFSAERLKGVDSTLKIQPAKLEDSAVYLCASSMDRAETQYFGPGTRLLVL.

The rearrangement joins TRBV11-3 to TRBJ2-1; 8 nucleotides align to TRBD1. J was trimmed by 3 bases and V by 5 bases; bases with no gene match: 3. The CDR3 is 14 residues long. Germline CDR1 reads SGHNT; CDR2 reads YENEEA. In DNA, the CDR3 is TGTGCCAGCAGCCCGGGACAGGACTACAATGAGCAGTTCTTC. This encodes CASSPGQDYNEQFF. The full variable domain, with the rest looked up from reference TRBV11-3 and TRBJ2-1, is EAGVVQSPRYKIIEKKQPVAFWCNPISGHNTLYWYLQNLGQGPELLIRYENEEAVDDSQLPKDRFSAERLKGVDSTLKIQPAELGDSAVYLCASSPGQDYNEQFFGPGTRLTVL.

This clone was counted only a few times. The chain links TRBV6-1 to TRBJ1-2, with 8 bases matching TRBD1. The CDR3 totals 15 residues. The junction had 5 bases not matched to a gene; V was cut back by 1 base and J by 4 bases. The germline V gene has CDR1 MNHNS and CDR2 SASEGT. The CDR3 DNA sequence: TGTGCCAGCAGTGAAGGGGCAGGGGGCGTCTATGGCTACACCTTC. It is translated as CASSEGAGGVYGYTF.

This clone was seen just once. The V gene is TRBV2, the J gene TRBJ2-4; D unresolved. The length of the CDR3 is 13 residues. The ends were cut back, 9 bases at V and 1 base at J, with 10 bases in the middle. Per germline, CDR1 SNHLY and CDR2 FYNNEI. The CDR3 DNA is TGTGCCAGTACGGTGGGGGCCAAAAACATTCAGTACTTC. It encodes CASTVGAKNIQYF. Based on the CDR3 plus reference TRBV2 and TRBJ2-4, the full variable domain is EPEVTQTPSHQVTQMGQEVILRCVPISNHLYFYWYRQILGQKVEFLVSFYNNEISEKSEIFDDQFSVERPDGSNFTLKIRSTKLEDSAMYFCASTVGAKNIQYFGAGTRLSVL.

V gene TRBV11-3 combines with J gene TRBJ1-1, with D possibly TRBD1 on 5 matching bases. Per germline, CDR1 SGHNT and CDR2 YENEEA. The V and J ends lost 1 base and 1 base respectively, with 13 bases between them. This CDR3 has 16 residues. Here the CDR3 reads CASSLVRQGWNTEAFF. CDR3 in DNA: TGTGCCAGCAGCTTAGTTAGGCAGGGCTGGAACACTGAAGCTTTCTTT. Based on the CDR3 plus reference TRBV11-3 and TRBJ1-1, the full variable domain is EAGVVQSPRYKIIEKKQPVAFWCNPISGHNTLYWYLQNLGQGPELLIRYENEEAVDDSQLPKDRFSAERLKGVDSTLKIQPAELGDSAVYLCASSLVRQGWNTEAFFGQGTRLTVV.

CDR3 sequence (DNA): TGTGCCATCAGTGAGTCGGCACCCTACGAGCAGTACTTC. Its protein product is CAISESAPYEQYF. V and J are TRBV10-3 and TRBJ2-7; no firm D call. The V end was cut by 0 bases, the J end by 2 bases, with 5 bases between. The CDR3 covers 13 residues. Germline CDR1 is ENHRY and CDR2 is SYGVKD.

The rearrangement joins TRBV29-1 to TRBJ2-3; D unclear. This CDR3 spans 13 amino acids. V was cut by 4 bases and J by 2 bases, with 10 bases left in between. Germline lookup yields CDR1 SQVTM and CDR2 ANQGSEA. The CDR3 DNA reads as TGCAGCGTTGGGGCAGACCCCACAGATACGCAGTATTTT. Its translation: CSVGADPTDTQYF.

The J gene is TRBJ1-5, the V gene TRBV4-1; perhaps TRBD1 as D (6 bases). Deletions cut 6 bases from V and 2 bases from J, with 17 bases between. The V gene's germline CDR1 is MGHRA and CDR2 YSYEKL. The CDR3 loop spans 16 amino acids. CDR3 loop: CASRQHGGAGNQPQHF. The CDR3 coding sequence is TGCGCCAGCAGGCAACATGGGGGGGCTGGCAATCAGCCCCAGCATTTT.

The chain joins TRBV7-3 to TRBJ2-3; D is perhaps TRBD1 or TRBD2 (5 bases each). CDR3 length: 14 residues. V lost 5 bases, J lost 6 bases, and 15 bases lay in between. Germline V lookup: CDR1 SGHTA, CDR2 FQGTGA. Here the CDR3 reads CASSPGDLPDTQYF. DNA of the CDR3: TGTGCCAGCAGCCCCGGGGACCTACCCGATACGCAGTATTTT.

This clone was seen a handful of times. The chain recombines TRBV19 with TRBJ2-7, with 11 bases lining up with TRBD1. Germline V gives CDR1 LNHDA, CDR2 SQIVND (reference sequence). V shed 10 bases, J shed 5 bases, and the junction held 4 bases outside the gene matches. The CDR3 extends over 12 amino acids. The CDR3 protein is CATGQGADEQYF. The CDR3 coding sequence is TGTGCCACCGGACAGGGGGCCGACGAGCAGTACTTC. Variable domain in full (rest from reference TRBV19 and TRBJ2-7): DGGITQSPKYLFRKEGQNVTLSCEQNLNHDAMYWYRQDPGQGLRLIYYSQIVNDFQKGDIAEGYSVSREKKESFPLTVTSAQKNPTAFYLCATGQGADEQYFGPGTRLTVT.

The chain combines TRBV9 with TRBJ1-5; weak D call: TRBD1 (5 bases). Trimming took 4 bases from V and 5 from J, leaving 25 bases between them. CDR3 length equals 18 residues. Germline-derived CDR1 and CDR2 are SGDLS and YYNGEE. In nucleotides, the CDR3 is TGTGCCAGCAGCCAAAAATGGGGGGGGTCAGGAGTTCATCAGCCCCAGCATTTT. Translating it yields CASSQKWGGSGVHQPQHF.